Sequencing of this T cell receptor (beta chain) was carried out in a study of T cell clonality in common variable immunodeficiency. Germline V gene data show CDR1 as SGHTA and CDR2 as FQGNSA. The CDR3 consists of 12 residues. Measured with immunoSEQ multiplex PCR; TCRdb has only the in-frame clones, and not every one. The sample has approximately 50,000 clones, none seen only once. Worth noting for this clone: The read halts 3 residues ahead of the CDR3 end, with the missing end drawn from the germline J gene.

Sequences were obtained from peripheral blood mononuclear cells. This TCR was sampled from a person between 18 and 75 years old in good health. V and J are TRBV7-2 and TRBJ1-2, with D possibly TRBD1 on 6 matching bases. The DNA read from the CDR3 is TGTGCCAGCAGCTTCACAGGGTTTGAC. Translated: CASSFTGFD. The full CDR3 reads CASSFTGFDYTF.